The 24 T cell receptor beta chains below come from one sample, sequenced in a study of shared clonotypes between healthy human individuals. TCRdb's table, derived via immunoSEQ multiplex PCR, lists solely in-frame clones and lacks some. The sample lists about 2.3 million clones, around 93% seen once, with around 0.38% in the top ten. Sequencing was done on a sample of naive CD4+ T cells from PBMCs. The subset is: CD45RA+ positively selected. The receptors shown here come from a man aged 18 to 30 in good health. Some clones in this sample may be carry-over from other donors' samples.

This chain links TRBV5-1 with TRBJ2-2, with TRBD2 identical over 9 bases. The CDR3 runs 16 residues. V shed 5 bases and J 2 bases; nucleotides not matched to a gene: 7. The germline V gene encodes CDR1 SGHRS and CDR2 YFSETQ. The CDR3 nucleotides are TGCGCCAGCAGTCCTCTAGCGGGACCAAACACCGGGGAGCTGTTTTTT. It is translated as CASSPLAGPNTGELFF.

J is TRBJ2-1 and V is TRBV20-1; D remains ambiguous. CDR3 length: 11 residues. The germline gives CDR1 DFQATT, CDR2 SNEGSKA (reference sequence). Trimming left V 7 bases short and J 3 bases short, with 7 bases between. The CDR3 spells CSGRNYNEQFF. In DNA form, the CDR3 reads TGCAGTGGTCGGAACTACAATGAGCAGTTCTTC.

Details on this clone: Additional DNA sequences in this sample encode the identical CDR3. The J gene is TRBJ1-2, the V gene TRBV28, with D tentatively TRBD1 (5 bases). The germline V gene has CDR1 MDHEN and CDR2 SYDVKM. There are 13 residues in the CDR3. The ends were cut back, 3 bases at V and 1 base at J, with 6 bases in the middle. Here the CDR3 DNA reads TGTGCCAGCAGTTTCGACAGTAACTATGGCTACACCTTC. Amino acids: CASSFDSNYGYTF.

This chain links TRBV28 with TRBJ1-5; D uncertain. Germline lookup yields CDR1 MDHEN and CDR2 SYDVKM. CDR3 length equals 12 residues. CDR3 loop: CLVGRGNQPQHF. The CDR3 DNA is TGTCTTGTCGGGAGGGGCAATCAGCCCCAGCATTTT.

This clone appeared once. This chain connects TRBV9 to TRBJ2-5; a weak D match, TRBD1 (5 bases). CDR1 is SGDLS, CDR2 YYNGEE, per germline. This CDR3 is built from 13 residues. The germline V and J ends were trimmed by 0 bases and 7 bases, with 10 bases remaining between them. The CDR3 nucleotides are TGTGCCAGCAGCGTAGCAAGGGGCGGGACCCAGTACTTC. Translated, it gives CASSVARGGTQYF.

V and J are TRBV11-1 and TRBJ2-1; 13 bases are a match to TRBD2. Trimming at V came to 2 bases and at J to 10 bases, leaving 17 bases not matched to a gene. CDR3 length: 19 amino acids. Germline lookup yields CDR1 SGHAT and CDR2 FQDESV (reference sequence). CDR3 in amino acids: CASSLLTSGRPGLEGEQFF. CDR3 DNA: TGTGCCAGCAGCTTATTGACTAGCGGGAGGCCGGGTTTGGAGGGCGAGCAGTTCTTC.

About this clone itself: Other DNA sequences in the same sample also yield this CDR3. This chain connects TRBV6-5 to TRBJ2-7; 11 nucleotides align to TRBD1. The junction had 2 bases not matched to a gene; V was cut back by 2 bases and J by 2 bases. Germline CDR1 reads MNHEY; CDR2 reads SVGAGI. This CDR3 contains 15 residues. The CDR3 region has the DNA TGTGCCAGCAGTTACCGGGACAGGGGGGCCTACGAGCAGTACTTC. This encodes CASSYRDRGAYEQYF.

The gene calls are TRBV5-1 and TRBJ2-2, with D possibly TRBD2 on 6 matching bases. V lost 3 bases to trimming and J lost 0 bases, with 15 bases between them. The CDR3 loop spans 17 amino acids. Germline values: CDR1 SGHRS, CDR2 YFSETQ. CDR3 protein: CASSWDPGLANTGELFF. For the CDR3, the DNA is TGCGCCAGCAGCTGGGACCCGGGACTGGCGAACACCGGGGAGCTGTTTTTT.

V is TRBV7-2 and J is TRBJ1-5; TRBD1 is a possible D gene (6 bases). Trimming removed 2 bases from V and 0 bases from J, with 8 bases in between. Germline values: CDR1 SGHTA, CDR2 FQGNSA. CDR3 length: 15 residues. The CDR3 DNA reads as TGTGCCAGCAGCTTACAGGGGACTAGCAATCAGCCCCAGCATTTT. Translating gives CASSLQGTSNQPQHF. Complete variable domain (other parts from reference TRBV7-2 and TRBJ1-5): GAGVSQSPSNKVTEKGKDVELRCDPISGHTALYWYRQSLGQGLEFLIYFQGNSAPDKSGLPSDRFSAERTGGSVSTLTIQRTQQEDSAVYLCASSLQGTSNQPQHFGDGTRLSIL.

J is TRBJ2-1 and V is TRBV6-1; no definite D call. CDR1 and CDR2 (germline): MNHNS, SASEGT. Trimming took off 4 bases at V and 3 bases at J, with 7 bases between the two ends. The CDR3 totals 13 residues. The CDR3 spells CASSVDLYNEQFF. CDR3 bases: TGTGCCAGCAGTGTGGACCTCTACAATGAGCAGTTCTTC.

With regard to this clone: A read error may be the cause here, since a much bigger clone is one base away. The CDR3, as DNA: TGTGCCAGCAGCTTAAGGGAGACCCAGTACTTC. As protein: CASSLRETQYF. The chain carries TRBV13 and TRBJ2-5; D not certain. CDR3 length equals 11 residues. Trimming cost V 2 bases and J 5 bases, with 3 bases left between them. The germline gives CDR1 PRHDT, CDR2 FYEKMQ (reference sequence).

This clone appeared once. The rearrangement uses TRBV18 and TRBJ2-6; a possible D gene is TRBD2 (5 bases). Germline CDR1 KGHSH, CDR2 LQKENI. The germline V and J ends were trimmed by 2 bases and 0 bases, with 8 bases remaining between them. The CDR3 extends over 16 amino acids. CDR3 bases: TGTGCCAGCTCACCAGGACTTTCCTCTGGGGCCAACGTCCTGACTTTC. It encodes CASSPGLSSGANVLTF.

The chain has TRBV28 and TRBJ1-3, with 7 bases matching TRBD1. The V and J ends lost 4 bases and 2 bases, in that order; junction bases with no gene match: 8. This CDR3 has 16 amino acids. In germline, CDR1 is MDHEN, CDR2 SYDVKM. The CDR3 DNA follows: TGTGCCAGCAGTTCCCCAGGGGGACCAACTGGAAACACCATATATTTT. Encoded protein: CASSSPGGPTGNTIYF.

The chain uses TRBV18 and TRBJ2-7; TRBD1 is a possible D gene (6 bases). The CDR3 extends over 14 amino acids. Germline V lookup: CDR1 KGHSH, CDR2 LQKENI. V lost 5 bases and J 0 bases, leaving 11 bases between the germline ends. CDR3 sequence: CASSSQGTSYEQYF. CDR3 DNA: TGTGCCAGCTCATCCCAGGGGACCTCCTACGAGCAGTACTTC.

The J gene is TRBJ1-2, the V gene TRBV7-8; D is unclear. The V end was cut by 4 bases, the J end by 8 bases, with 14 bases between. This CDR3 contains 13 residues. Germline CDR1 and CDR2: SGHVS and FQNEAQ. The CDR3 is CASSSSIFRGYTF. CDR3 nucleotides: TGTGCCAGCAGCTCTTCGATCTTCCGGGGCTACACCTTC.

This chain links TRBV2 with TRBJ1-2; TRBD1 matches 7 bases. Per germline, CDR1 SNHLY and CDR2 FYNNEI. V dropped 6 bases and J dropped 4; count of bases not matched to a gene: 11. The CDR3 consists of 15 residues. Here the CDR3 reads CASRTGRASLYGYTF. The CDR3, as DNA: TGTGCCAGCAGGACAGGGAGGGCGTCTCTCTATGGCTACACCTTC.

This chain links TRBV5-1 with TRBJ1-4, with D perhaps matching TRBD1 (5 bases). The length of the CDR3 is 15 residues. Trimming stripped 0 bases from V and 4 bases from J, with 10 bases between. From germline, CDR1 is SGHRS and CDR2 YFSETQ. CDR3 DNA: TGCGCCAGCAGCTTGGGTCTGGGGGGTAATGAAAAACTGTTTTTT. It codes for CASSLGLGGNEKLFF.

CDR3 protein: CAISGSTSGTLSSYNEQFF. DNA of the CDR3: TGTGCCATCAGTGGGTCGACTAGCGGGACGCTTAGCTCCTACAATGAGCAGTTCTTC. The gene calls are TRBV10-3 and TRBJ2-1; TRBD2 aligns across 11 bases. The CDR3 has 19 amino acids. From germline, CDR1 is ENHRY and CDR2 SYGVKD. Unmatched junction bases numbered 11, after V lost 4 bases and J lost 0 bases.

The chain has TRBV19 and TRBJ2-7; the match to TRBD2 covers 13 bases. With 4 bases clipped from V and 6 bases from J, the junction kept 3 bases outside the gene matches. Looked up from germline, CDR1 is LNHDA and CDR2 is SQIVND (reference sequence). The length of the CDR3 is 14 residues. The CDR3 protein is CASSTGLAGVEQYF. The CDR3 nucleotides are TGTGCCAGTAGTACCGGACTAGCGGGAGTCGAGCAGTACTTC.

The chain employs TRBV19 and TRBJ1-1; D is unresolved. V lost 0 bases to trimming and J lost 4 bases, with 15 bases between them. The CDR3 is made up of 16 amino acids. Germline CDR1 is LNHDA and CDR2 is SQIVND (reference sequence). The CDR3 is CASSIDVGEGGTEAFF. The CDR3 DNA reads TGTGCCAGTAGTATAGATGTCGGGGAGGGCGGCACTGAAGCTTTCTTT.

The V gene is TRBV28, the J gene TRBJ2-3, with TRBD2 matching 13 bases. Trimming at V came to 2 bases and at J to 4 bases, leaving 0 bases not matched to a gene. Germline CDR1 is MDHEN and CDR2 is SYDVKM. CDR3 length: 15 amino acids. The CDR3 DNA sequence: TGTGCCAGCAGTTTAACTAGCGGGAGGGCAGATACGCAGTATTTT. Translating gives CASSLTSGRADTQYF.

The chain recombines TRBV7-6 with TRBJ2-1, with 8 bases lining up with TRBD2. The ends lost 4 bases at V and 8 bases at J; junction bases unmatched: 10. Per the germline V gene, CDR1 is SGHVS and CDR2 is FNYEAQ. The CDR3 spans 15 residues. Here the CDR3 DNA reads TGTGCCAGCAGCTCCCAGGGGCGGGAGGTCCATGAGCAGTTCTTC. Amino acids: CASSSQGREVHEQFF.

This clone was seen once. The chain employs TRBV5-6 and TRBJ2-1, with a weak D call TRBD2 (5 bases). Per germline, CDR1 SGHDT and CDR2 YYEEEE. The length of the CDR3 is 16 residues. Deletions cut 4 bases from V and 6 bases from J, with 20 bases between. The CDR3: CASSPDSGTMSNEQFF. The CDR3, as DNA: TGTGCCAGCAGCCCGGATTCGGGAACTATGAGCAATGAGCAGTTCTTC.

The chain has TRBV6-6 and TRBJ2-1; D uncertain. V was clipped by 0 bases and J by 4 bases, with 13 bases between them. The CDR3 spans 16 residues. The germline V gene has CDR1 MNHNY and CDR2 SVGAGI (reference sequence). In nucleotides, the CDR3 is TGTGCCAGCAGTTACTCCCCGGAGACCCCATACAATGAGCAGTTCTTC. It codes for CASSYSPETPYNEQFF.